A single sample gave rise to the 29 T cell receptor beta chains below, sequenced in a study of T cell responses to AZD1222 COVID-19 vaccine (dated by TCRdb to the early 2020s). The sample's time point, from its label and the paper: baseline before first vaccination. Library preparation used the immunoSEQ multiplex PCR assay. TCRdb carries this immuneACCESS record with in-frame sequences only. Its versions omit some clonotypes, under half of them owing to an unresolved V gene in the studies checked, with the rest unexplained. The table for this sample lists 54,000 or so clones; approximately 89% of them were counted only once. The ten top clones hold roughly 14% of the sample. This specimen was peripheral blood, taken on day 0 of AZD1222 vaccination. The receptors derive from an adult in good health.

V usage is TRBV6-1 and J usage is TRBJ1-2; D remains ambiguous. Looked up from germline, CDR1 is MNHNS and CDR2 is SASEGT. Trimming cost V 1 base and J 0 bases, with 6 bases left between them. The CDR3 extends over 14 amino acids. The CDR3 reads CASSEGSSNYGYTF. CDR3 nucleotide sequence: TGTGCCAGCAGTGAAGGCAGTTCTAACTATGGCTACACCTTC.

This clone occurred once. The V and J genes are TRBV28 and TRBJ1-5; 8 positions agree with TRBD1. V gave up 4 bases and J gave up 6 bases; unmatched junction bases: 2. Germline V gives CDR1 MDHEN, CDR2 SYDVKM. This CDR3 region has 13 residues. This CDR3 is CASSSDRVQPQHF. The CDR3 nucleotides read TGTGCCAGCAGTTCGGACAGGGTTCAGCCCCAGCATTTT.

This chain's CDR3 is CASSPSTDTQYF. CDR3 coding DNA: TGTGCCAGCTCACCGAGCACAGATACGCAGTATTTT. This sequence joins TRBV18 and TRBJ2-3; D gene ambiguous. Trimming stripped 3 bases from V and 0 bases from J, with 1 base between. This CDR3 has 12 residues. From germline, CDR1 is KGHSH and CDR2 LQKENI.

The rearrangement uses TRBV11-3 and TRBJ2-5; possible D gene TRBD2, 5 bases. V was clipped by 4 bases and J by 2 bases, with 14 bases between them. CDR1 and CDR2 (germline): SGHNT, YENEEA. The CDR3 length is 15 residues. This CDR3 is CASSSQEEYQETQYF. The CDR3 region has the DNA TGTGCCAGCAGCTCTCAGGAGGAATATCAAGAGACCCAGTACTTC.

The chain carries TRBV19 and TRBJ1-3, with unresolved D. CDR1 and CDR2 from the germline V gene are LNHDA and SQIVND (reference sequence). V was shortened by 2 bases and J by 0 bases, with 2 bases between the two germline ends. This CDR3 has 13 residues. CDR3 residues: CASSINSGNTIYF. In DNA form, the CDR3 reads TGTGCCAGTAGTATAAACTCTGGAAACACCATATATTTT.

In DNA form, the CDR3 reads TGTGCCAGCAGCCCCGGGGGCAGGAGCTACACCTTC. Translation gives CASSPGGRSYTF. The chain has TRBV3-1 (or the pseudogene TRBV3-2) and TRBJ1-2; a possible D gene is TRBD1 (6 bases). CDR3 length: 12 residues. CDR1 is LGHDT and CDR2 is YNNKEL in the germline V gene (reference sequence). Trimming took off 4 bases at V and 9 bases at J, with 12 bases between the two ends.

A single count supports this clone. The rearrangement uses TRBV2 and TRBJ1-5; D unclear. CDR1 SNHLY and CDR2 FYNNEI come from the germline V gene. The CDR3 has 14 amino acids. Trimming shortened V by 4 bases and J by 3 bases, and 10 bases separated the two germline ends. The CDR3 DNA sequence: TGTGCCAGCAGTGCTCGTACGTTCAATCAGCCCCAGCATTTT. Its protein product is CASSARTFNQPQHF.

The chain carries TRBV5-4 and TRBJ2-1; 11 nucleotides align to TRBD2. Germline V gives CDR1 SGHNT, CDR2 YYREEE (reference sequence). This CDR3 contains 16 residues. J gave up 5 bases and V 4 bases, and 8 bases lay outside the gene matches. In DNA form, the CDR3 reads TGTGCCAGCAGCCCCTCACTAGCGGGAGTTGACAATGAGCAGTTCTTC. Residues: CASSPSLAGVDNEQFF. The variable domain in full, with the rest retrieved from reference TRBV5-4 and TRBJ2-1, is ETGVTQSPTHLIKTRGQQVTLRCSSQSGHNTVSWYQQALGQGPQFIFQYYREEENGRGNFPPRFSGLQFPNYSSELNVNALELDDSALYLCASSPSLAGVDNEQFFGPGTRLTVL.

The chain uses TRBV29-1 and TRBJ2-7; D possibly corresponds to TRBD2 (5 bases). With 7 bases removed from V and 6 bases from J, the gap between germline ends came to 13 bases. CDR1 and CDR2 (germline): SQVTM, ANQGSEA. The length of the CDR3 is 11 residues. As DNA, the CDR3 is TGCAGCGCTCCCCGGAGGCGCGAGCAGTACTTC. Its translation: CSAPRRREQYF.

The chain joins TRBV7-9 to TRBJ1-1; D remains unclear. Germline assignment: CDR1 SEHNR and CDR2 FQNEAQ (reference sequence). This CDR3 contains 13 residues. Trimming pared 6 bases from V and 6 bases from J, leaving 14 bases between. This CDR3 is CASRLTNLAEAFF. The DNA of the CDR3 is TGTGCCAGCAGACTTACCAACCTGGCTGAAGCTTTCTTT.

V and J are TRBV7-8 and TRBJ2-1, with 10 nucleotides matching TRBD1. In germline, CDR1 is SGHVS, CDR2 FQNEAQ. The CDR3 covers 15 residues. The V segment lost 5 bases and the J segment 7 bases; nucleotides outside the gene matches: 8. The CDR3 DNA reads TGTGCCAGCAGCAGAGGGACAGGGGACGGGAATGAGCAGTTCTTC. This encodes CASSRGTGDGNEQFF.

The genes are TRBV15 and TRBJ2-7, with D tentatively TRBD1 (6 bases). Trimming removed 2 bases at V and 5 bases at J, with 13 bases between. Germline V gene sequence: CDR1 LNHNV, CDR2 YYDKDF (reference sequence). The CDR3 has 14 residues. The CDR3 bases are TGTGCCACCAGCAGATCCAGGGGTATGGACGAGCAGTACTTC. Residues: CATSRSRGMDEQYF.

This chain links TRBV28 with TRBJ1-2; 9 nucleotides match TRBD1. The CDR3 loop spans 15 amino acids. Per germline, CDR1 MDHEN and CDR2 SYDVKM. The J segment lost 3 bases and the V segment lost 5 bases, leaving 7 bases of the junction unmatched. CDR3 in DNA: TGTGCCAGCAGTATGTCGGGACAGGGCCACTATGGCTACACCTTC. Translation gives CASSMSGQGHYGYTF.

This clone has just one count. CDR3 region: CASGEKDRDEKLFF. The DNA for the CDR3 is TGTGCCAGCGGAGAAAAGGACAGGGACGAAAAACTGTTTTTT. The chain links TRBV5-4 to TRBJ1-4; 8 bases align to TRBD1. The length of the CDR3 is 14 residues. The V gene's germline CDR1 is SGHNT and CDR2 YYREEE (reference sequence). The ends lost 7 bases at V and 8 bases at J; junction bases unmatched: 10.

V gene TRBV30 combines with J gene TRBJ1-1, with 8 bases fitting TRBD1. Trimming removed 3 bases from V and 3 bases from J; junction bases left unmatched: 12. The CDR3 covers 16 residues. CDR1 is GTSNPN, CDR2 SVGIG, per germline (reference sequence). The CDR3 DNA follows: TGTGCCTGGAGGGGCATGGACAGGGTAAGGTACACTGAAGCTTTCTTT. Encoded protein: CAWRGMDRVRYTEAFF.

This clone has only one observation. The J gene is TRBJ1-1, the V gene TRBV10-2, with D unresolved. Trimming left V 7 bases short and J 0 bases short, with 9 bases between. This CDR3 is built from 13 residues. Per germline, CDR1 WSHSY and CDR2 SAAADI. CDR3: CASKPYLNTEAFF. As DNA, the CDR3 is TGCGCCAGCAAGCCCTATTTGAACACTGAAGCTTTCTTT.

The CDR3 DNA reads TGTGCCAGCACCCCTGGAGGTATGGGGACCGGGGAGCTGTTTTTT. Translating it yields CASTPGGMGTGELFF. The rearrangement joins TRBV11-1 to TRBJ2-2; weak D call: TRBD2 (5 bases). V was pared by 7 bases and J by 5 bases, with 17 bases between. This CDR3 is 15 amino acids long. From germline, CDR1 is SGHAT and CDR2 FQDESV (reference sequence).

J is TRBJ2-7 and V is TRBV2; 8 positions match TRBD2. The CDR3 covers 14 residues. V shed 4 bases, J shed 3 bases, and the junction held 5 bases outside the gene matches. CDR1 SNHLY and CDR2 FYNNEI come from the germline V gene. CDR3 in DNA: TGTGCCAGCAGTGCCGGGACTAGAGTCTACGAGCAGTACTTC. It yields the protein CASSAGTRVYEQYF.

The V gene is TRBV18, the J gene TRBJ2-3; D unresolved. The V gene lost 0 bases and the J gene lost 6 bases, with 10 bases spanning the gap. Germline V gene sequence: CDR1 KGHSH, CDR2 LQKENI. CDR3 length: 14 residues. The CDR3 is CASSPPLVTDTQYF. The DNA of the CDR3 is TGTGCCAGCTCACCACCTTTAGTTACGGATACGCAGTATTTT. Together with reference TRBV18 and TRBJ2-3, the CDR3 gives the full variable domain: NAGVMQNPRHLVRRRGQEARLRCSPMKGHSHVYWYRQLPEEGLKFMVYLQKENIIDESGMPKERFSAEFPKEGPSILRIQQVVRGDSAAYFCASSPPLVTDTQYFGPGTRLTVL.

The chain has TRBV24-1 and TRBJ1-2; D gene uncertain. The CDR3 is 16 residues long. V gave up 3 bases and J gave up 0 bases, with 13 bases separating them. Germline V gene data show CDR1 as KGHDR and CDR2 as SFDVKD. The CDR3 DNA sequence: TGTGCCACCAGTGATCCCCGGACGAAGTCTAACTATGGCTACACCTTC. This codes for CATSDPRTKSNYGYTF.

The chain combines TRBV5-1 with TRBJ2-1; 10 bases map to TRBD2. CDR3 length: 15 amino acids. The trim removed 3 bases at V and 7 bases at J, leaving 7 bases unmatched. Germline CDR1 reads SGHRS; CDR2 reads YFSETQ. The CDR3 sequence: CASSSIAGGSNEQFF. The CDR3 nucleotides read TGCGCCAGCAGCTCCATAGCGGGGGGTAGTAATGAGCAGTTCTTC.

The table lists this clone with a count of one. J is TRBJ1-1 and V is TRBV5-5; TRBD1 matches at 9 bases. J lost 5 bases, V lost 2 bases, and 4 bases had no gene match. The CDR3 is 14 amino acids. Germline V gene sequence: CDR1 SGHKS, CDR2 YYEKEE (reference sequence). The DNA for the CDR3 is TGTGCCAGCAGCTTAGCGGACAGGGGTACTGAAGCTTTCTTT. It is translated as CASSLADRGTEAFF.

Here the CDR3 reads CASRPRGGGNTIYF. CDR3 sequence (DNA): TGTGCCAGCAGACCCCGGGGAGGTGGAAACACCATATATTTT. The chain employs TRBV6-5 and TRBJ1-3; D uncertain. The CDR3 has 14 residues. CDR1 MNHEY and CDR2 SVGAGI come from the germline V gene. Between the trimmed V and J ends, which lost 6 bases and 3 bases, there was a span of 12 bases.

The V call is TRBV7-9, the J call TRBJ2-1; TRBD2 aligns across 7 bases. CDR3 length equals 14 residues. Losses at the gene ends were 4 bases for V and 8 bases for J; bases not matched to a gene: 8. CDR1 and CDR2 (germline): SEHNR, FQNEAQ (reference sequence). The CDR3 region is CASSSEGGSYEQFF. The CDR3 nucleotides are TGTGCCAGCAGCTCAGAGGGCGGGAGCTATGAGCAGTTCTTC.

The rearrangement uses TRBV24-1 and TRBJ2-5, with 10 positions matching TRBD2. The germline V gene has CDR1 KGHDR and CDR2 SFDVKD. With V trimmed by 0 bases and J by 5 bases, 5 bases remained unmatched. The CDR3 covers 16 residues. CDR3 protein: CATSDLGLAGVETQYF. The DNA of the CDR3 is TGTGCCACCAGTGATTTGGGGCTAGCGGGAGTGGAGACCCAGTACTTC.

This clone occurred once. The chain uses TRBV29-1 and TRBJ2-1; no firm D call. This CDR3 spans 14 amino acids. The V end was cut by 6 bases, the J end by 3 bases, with 15 bases between. The germline V gene has CDR1 SQVTM and CDR2 ANQGSEA. CDR3 nucleotides: TGCAGCGTCGCGGATGGGGTTCGCTACAATGAGCAGTTCTTC. Its translation is CSVADGVRYNEQFF.

There are a few counts of this clone. This chain joins TRBV5-4 and TRBJ2-5; possible D gene TRBD2, 5 bases. Germline assignment: CDR1 SGHNT and CDR2 YYREEE (reference sequence). The CDR3 is 13 residues long. The V end lost 3 bases, the J end lost 0 bases, and 6 bases lay between the germline ends. The CDR3 region is CASSSGDQETQYF. Written as DNA, the CDR3 is TGTGCCAGCAGCTCCGGGGACCAAGAGACCCAGTACTTC.

The gene calls are TRBV6-1 and TRBJ1-4; 11 bases fit TRBD1. Germline lookup yields CDR1 MNHNS and CDR2 SASEGT. Trimming removed 4 bases from V and 0 bases from J; junction bases left unmatched: 4. The CDR3 totals 17 residues. CDR3 bases: TGTGCCAGCAGTGCCTGGGACAGGGGGACAACTAATGAAAAACTGTTTTTT. Amino acid sequence: CASSAWDRGTTNEKLFF.

The chain recombines TRBV11-2 with TRBJ1-4; D remains unclear. The V end lost 5 bases, the J end lost 0 bases, and 13 bases lay between the germline ends. Germline loops: CDR1 SGHAT, CDR2 FQNNGV. The CDR3 spans 16 residues. The CDR3 protein is CASSRAGRATNEKLFF. CDR3 sequence (DNA): TGTGCCAGCAGCCGGGCGGGCCGCGCAACTAATGAAAAACTGTTTTTT.